The subject of this entry is one TCR beta chain. Its antigen remains unknown. This record comes from a study of shared clonotypes between healthy human individuals. Notes on the study in general: Non-shared clonotypes showed lower generation probabilities than clonotypes common to all four donors.

Generated by immunoSEQ multiplex PCR, the TCRdb table keeps only in-frame clones and is missing some. The repertoire includes over 150,000 clones, over 50% of them detected once, and 10% sits in the top ten. The germline V gene has CDR1 SGDLS and CDR2 YYNGEE. The CDR3 is 12 amino acids. V was shortened by 2 bases and J by 8 bases, with 9 bases between the two germline ends. The sample was memory CD4+ T cells sorted from blood. Documented subset: CD45RA-negative fraction. This clonotype was sampled from a young man in good health. The chain is built from TRBV9 and TRBJ2-3; tentative D call: TRBD1 (6 bases). For the CDR3, the DNA is TGTGCCAGCAGCGTTTCACAGGGTACGCAGTATTTT. It encodes CASSVSQGTQYF.